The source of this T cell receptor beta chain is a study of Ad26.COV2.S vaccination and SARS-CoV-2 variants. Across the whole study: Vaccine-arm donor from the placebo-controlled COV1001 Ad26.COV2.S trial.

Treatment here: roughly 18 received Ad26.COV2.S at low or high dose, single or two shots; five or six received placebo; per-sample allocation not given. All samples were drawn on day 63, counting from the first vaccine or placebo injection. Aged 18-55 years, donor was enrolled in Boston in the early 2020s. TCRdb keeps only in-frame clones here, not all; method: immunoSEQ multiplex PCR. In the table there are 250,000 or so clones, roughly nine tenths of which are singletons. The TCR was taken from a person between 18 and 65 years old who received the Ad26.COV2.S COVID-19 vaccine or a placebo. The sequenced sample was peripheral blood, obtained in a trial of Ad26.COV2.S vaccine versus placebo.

The CDR3 DNA sequence: TGTGCCAGCAGCTTAGTAGGGGGCGAAAACACTGAAGCTTTCTTT. It is translated as CASSLVGGENTEAFF. This chain connects TRBV7-9 to TRBJ1-1; TRBD1 matches at 7 bases. The CDR3 has 15 amino acids. Germline V lookup: CDR1 SEHNR, CDR2 FQNEAQ (reference sequence). V lost 1 base, J lost 2 bases, and 4 bases stayed unmatched.